Listed here are 30 T cell receptor beta chains from one sample, sequenced in a study of CD8+CD57+ T cells in acquired aplastic anemia. The use of genomic DNA as template underpinned the TCR beta VDJ and CDR3 profiling. TCRdb re-analysed the reads in MiXCR, keeping a single row per CDR3 protein. This table has approximately 150,000 distinct CDR3 sequences, around 48% appearing once. The sequenced patients had an expansion of CD8+CD57+ cells seen by flow cytometry. Sequencing was done on a sample of sorted CD4+, CD8+, or CD8+CD57+ T cells (not recorded which) from PBMCs. Source of these receptors: a human donor with aplastic anemia.

For this clonotype: It may be a read error: a sequence one base away is much more abundant. The chain is built from TRBV6-1 and TRBJ1-4, with D unclear. The CDR3 consists of 14 residues. From germline, CDR1 is MNHNS and CDR2 SASEGT. CDR3 nucleotides: TGTGCCAGCACCAACATACTACGGGGTGAAACACTGTTTTTT. Translated: CASTNILRGETLFF.

J is TRBJ1-1 and V is TRBV2; the match to TRBD1 covers 7 bases. After removal of 3 bases from V and 7 bases from J, the junction contained 5 bases not matched to a gene. The CDR3 has 13 amino acids. Germline V gene sequence: CDR1 SNHLY, CDR2 FYNNEI. CDR3 in DNA: TGTGCCAGCAGTGACGACAGGGATATTGAAGCTTTCTTT. Its protein is CASSDDRDIEAFF.

There are many counts of this clonotype. The V gene is TRBV11-2, the J gene TRBJ2-3, with 14 bases that match TRBD2. In germline, CDR1 is SGHAT, CDR2 FQNNGV. This CDR3 region has 18 residues. V lost 4 bases and J lost 1; bases outside the gene matches: 7. CDR3 loop: CASSSYQGLAGGTDTQYF. In DNA form, the CDR3 reads TGTGCCAGCAGCTCCTACCAGGGACTAGCGGGGGGCACAGATACGCAGTATTTT.

V gene TRBV29-1 combines with J gene TRBJ2-2; 9 nucleotides line up with TRBD2. The CDR3 contains 15 residues. V gave up 5 bases and J gave up 1 base; unmatched junction bases: 5. Looked up from germline, CDR1 is SQVTM and CDR2 is ANQGSEA. The CDR3 nucleotides are TGCAGCGTTCCCACGACTAGCGGGAACACCGGGGAGCTGTTTTTT. It is translated as CSVPTTSGNTGELFF.

In this sample, this clonotype turned up a few times. The V call is TRBV19, the J call TRBJ2-7; 8 bases are a match to TRBD2. There are 15 residues in the CDR3. Per germline, CDR1 LNHDA and CDR2 SQIVND (reference sequence). V gave up 5 bases and J gave up 2 bases; unmatched junction bases: 8. The CDR3 coding sequence is TGTGCCAGTAGTGGAAGCGGGAGTTCCACCTACGAGCAGTACTTC. Encoded protein: CASSGSGSSTYEQYF.

This chain uses TRBV10-3 with TRBJ2-5; TRBD2 aligns across 8 bases. CDR3 length: 16 amino acids. Germline V CDR1 and CDR2: ENHRY, SYGVKD. Trimming at V came to 3 bases and at J to 5 bases, leaving 11 bases not matched to a gene. The CDR3 DNA sequence: TGTGCCATCAGTGACGGGAATAGCGGGAATGAGGAGACCCAGTACTTC. Amino acids: CAISDGNSGNEETQYF.

This clonotype was recorded many times. This chain uses TRBV11-2 with TRBJ2-1, with 15 positions matching TRBD2. The CDR3 extends over 18 amino acids. V was pared by 5 bases and J by 7 bases, with 12 bases of the junction left unmatched. Germline lookup yields CDR1 SGHAT and CDR2 FQNNGV. The CDR3, as DNA: TGTGCCAGCAGCAAAACCGGGACTAGCGGGGGGAATGGGAATGAGCAGTTCTTC. It specifies CASSKTGTSGGNGNEQFF.

In this sample, this clonotype turned up a few times. The chain has TRBV9 and TRBJ1-1, with D possibly matching TRBD1 (6 bases). Trimming took off 4 bases at V and 1 base at J, with 11 bases between the two ends. Germline CDR1 and CDR2: SGDLS and YYNGEE. The CDR3 has 14 amino acids. This CDR3 reads CASSLGGANTEAFF. The CDR3 DNA reads TGTGCCAGCAGCTTAGGGGGAGCGAACACTGAAGCTTTCTTT.

This sequence joins TRBV29-1 and TRBJ1-1; 8 positions match TRBD1. Germline V gene data show CDR1 as SQVTM and CDR2 as ANQGSEA. Unmatched junction bases numbered 17, after V lost 8 bases and J lost 6 bases. The CDR3 has 15 residues. The CDR3 nucleotides read TGCAGCAAAGGACAGGGTGGCGTCGGGTACGCTGAAGCTTTCTTT. It specifies CSKGQGGVGYAEAFF.

This chain links TRBV20-1 with TRBJ1-2; D remains ambiguous. Germline V gene sequence: CDR1 DFQATT, CDR2 SNEGSKA (reference sequence). This CDR3 region has 13 residues. With 2 bases removed from V and 5 bases from J, the gap between germline ends came to 12 bases. The CDR3 protein is CSARPREPYGYTF. CDR3 DNA sequence: TGCAGTGCTAGACCCCGGGAGCCATATGGCTACACCTTC.

The chain couples TRBV29-1 to TRBJ2-5, with 9 bases lining up with TRBD2. Germline values: CDR1 SQVTM, CDR2 ANQGSEA. The CDR3 contains 13 residues. The V gene end was trimmed by 4 bases and the J gene end by 5 bases; junction bases not matched to a gene: 5. The CDR3 bases are TGCAGCGTTGGAGCCGGGACTAGCGAGACCCAGTACTTC. It is translated as CSVGAGTSETQYF.

The chain carries TRBV24-1 and TRBJ1-5; 7 nucleotides match TRBD1. The V segment lost 4 bases and the J segment 5 bases; nucleotides outside the gene matches: 4. The length of the CDR3 is 14 residues. The germline CDR1 and CDR2 sequences are KGHDR and SFDVKD. Written as DNA, the CDR3 is TGTGCCACCAGTGACCCGGGGACAGATCAGCCCCAGCATTTT. This codes for CATSDPGTDQPQHF.

This clonotype came up many times. This chain uses TRBV6-5 with TRBJ2-3; the D gene is possibly TRBD1 (5 bases). V was cut by 0 bases and J by 4 bases, with 14 bases left in between. CDR3 length equals 16 residues. Germline assignment: CDR1 MNHEY and CDR2 SVGAGI. The CDR3 DNA is TGTGCCAGCAGTTACTCGATCCGGGTAGGGGCAGATACGCAGTATTTT. This gives the protein CASSYSIRVGADTQYF.

This clonotype is deemed medium-sized. The CDR3: CAITRSNQETQYF. CDR3 sequence (DNA): TGTGCCATCACCCGGAGCAACCAAGAGACCCAGTACTTC. V gene TRBV10-3 combines with J gene TRBJ2-5; D ambiguous. Germline lookup yields CDR1 ENHRY and CDR2 SYGVKD. V dropped 7 bases and J dropped 0 bases, with 9 bases sitting between them. This CDR3 comprises 13 residues.

This sequence joins TRBV11-2 and TRBJ1-2; unclear D gene. This CDR3 comprises 17 residues. Trimming took off 0 bases at V and 4 bases at J, with 18 bases between the two ends. Germline V CDR1 and CDR2: SGHAT, FQNNGV. The CDR3: CASSLEGRRVGPYGYTF. CDR3 in DNA: TGTGCCAGCAGCTTAGAGGGGAGGCGAGTCGGCCCCTATGGCTACACCTTC.

This clonotype has a count of ten or more. The chain links TRBV15 to TRBJ2-3, with 12 bases lining up with TRBD1. Per germline, CDR1 LNHNV and CDR2 YYDKDF (reference sequence). The CDR3 consists of 18 residues. With 3 bases clipped from V and 4 bases from J, the junction kept 11 bases outside the gene matches. CDR3 sequence: CATSRTIVGQGASDTQYF. The CDR3 DNA is TGTGCCACCAGCAGGACGATAGTGGGACAGGGGGCGTCAGATACGCAGTATTTT.

Many counts were recorded for this clonotype. The chain couples TRBV10-3 to TRBJ1-1; D is ambiguous. V was trimmed by 10 bases and J by 1 base, leaving 7 bases between them. CDR1 is ENHRY, CDR2 SYGVKD, per germline. The CDR3 extends over 11 amino acids. The CDR3 protein is CATQENTEAFF. The CDR3 nucleotides are TGTGCCACACAAGAGAACACTGAAGCTTTCTTT.

This clonotype was seen only a few times. The chain is built from TRBV25-1 and TRBJ1-6, with 8 bases fitting TRBD1. The CDR3 is made up of 17 amino acids. CDR1 is MGHDK, CDR2 SYGVNS, per germline. Trimming cost V 3 bases and J 4 bases; bases outside gene matches: 8. For the CDR3, the DNA is TGTGCCAGCAGTGATCCTGGACAGGGCAATTATAATTCACCCCTCCACTTT. Translated: CASSDPGQGNYNSPLHF.

Comments on this clonotype: A much larger clone differs from this one at a single base, so this may be a read error. This chain joins TRBV5-4 and TRBJ1-4; 10 bases line up with TRBD1. The CDR3 totals 14 residues. Trimming took 4 bases from V and 7 from J; bases not matched to a gene: 4. Germline V lookup: CDR1 SGHNT, CDR2 YYREEE (reference sequence). The CDR3 nucleotides are TGTGCCAGCAGCGTCGGGACAGGGGTTGAAAAACTGTTTTTT. Amino acids: CASSVGTGVEKLFF.

This clonotype occurred once. The V call is TRBV2, the J call TRBJ2-7; D remains ambiguous. The V gene lost 7 bases and the J gene lost 3 bases, with 4 bases spanning the gap. The germline V gene has CDR1 SNHLY and CDR2 FYNNEI. This CDR3 has 10 residues. CDR3 sequence reads: CASKDYEQYF. In nucleotides, the CDR3 is TGTGCCAGCAAAGACTACGAGCAGTACTTC.

The genes are TRBV12-3 or TRBV12-4 and TRBJ2-3; tentatively, D is TRBD1 or TRBD2 (5 bases each). Trimming removed 4 bases from V and 0 bases from J, with 8 bases in between. CDR3 length: 14 residues. The CDR3, as DNA: TGTGCCAGCAGTTGGGGGAGAAGCACAGATACGCAGTATTTT. Its protein product is CASSWGRSTDTQYF.

This sequence joins TRBV6-5 and TRBJ1-3; the D is unclear. Germline lookup yields CDR1 MNHEY and CDR2 SVGAGI. V was trimmed by 0 bases and J by 3 bases, leaving 9 bases between them. The CDR3 runs to 15 residues. DNA of the CDR3: TGTGCCAGCAGTTACTCGATTGTGTGTGGAAACACCATATATTTT. This codes for CASSYSIVCGNTIYF.

This clonotype was counted ten times or more. The genes are TRBV7-9 and TRBJ2-5; a weak D match, TRBD2 (5 bases). Trimming removed 1 base at V and 10 bases at J, with 10 bases between. Germline lookup yields CDR1 SEHNR and CDR2 FQNEAQ (reference sequence). CDR3 size: 12 residues. This chain's CDR3 is CASSLVGLDQYF. DNA of the CDR3: TGTGCCAGCAGCTTAGTAGGACTTGACCAGTACTTC.

The J gene is TRBJ2-3, the V gene TRBV12-3 or TRBV12-4, with D possibly being TRBD1 or TRBD2 (6 bases each). Trimming took off 6 bases at V and 0 bases at J, with 10 bases between the two ends. The CDR3 is 14 amino acids. The CDR3: CASRGGFSTDTQYF. The DNA for the CDR3 is TGTGCCAGCAGGGGGGGCTTTAGCACAGATACGCAGTATTTT.

This clonotype was counted many times. The chain has TRBV9 and TRBJ2-7; 10 bases match TRBD1. Per germline, CDR1 SGDLS and CDR2 YYNGEE. With V trimmed by 0 bases and J by 6 bases, 6 bases remained unmatched. There are 15 residues in the CDR3. The DNA of the CDR3 is TGTGCCAGCAGCGTAGGGACAGGGGGGTCTGCCGAGCAGTACTTC. Its translation is CASSVGTGGSAEQYF.

This clonotype was picked up many times. CDR3 coding DNA: TGTGCCAGTAGCAGGGGACTAGCGGGGGGGCACGACATTCAGTACTTC. Translating it yields CASSRGLAGGHDIQYF. The V call is TRBV19, the J call TRBJ2-4, with 16 nucleotides matching TRBD2. Trimming removed 6 bases from V and 8 bases from J; junction bases left unmatched: 7. The CDR3 is made up of 16 amino acids. Germline values: CDR1 LNHDA, CDR2 SQIVND (reference sequence).

Of note for this clonotype: Because the CDR3 is missing its conserved closing phenylalanine or tryptophan, this is likely a read error. No DNA is shown, since the ends of the CDR3 on it are uncertain; the CDR3 is the one TCRdb lists. This chain uses TRBV9 with TRBJ2-4. Germline V CDR1 and CDR2: SGDLS, YYNGEE. The CDR3 numbers 8 amino acids, ends counted. The CDR3 sequence: CASSVVGV.

About this clonotype itself: This CDR3 is missing its conserved last phenylalanine or tryptophan, likely due to a read error. The DNA is left out, because the CDR3 cannot be placed on it with certainty; the CDR3 is given as TCRdb lists it. The chain combines TRBV10-3 with TRBJ2-5. A total of 9 residues make up the CDR3, ends included. Germline CDR1 and CDR2: ENHRY and SYGVKD. Here the CDR3 reads CAISESRVG.

This sequence joins TRBV12-3 or TRBV12-4 and TRBJ2-3, with 7 bases identical to TRBD2. This CDR3 spans 15 amino acids. With V trimmed by 4 bases and J by 2 bases, 6 bases remained unmatched. CDR3 in amino acids: CASSWVAGLTDTQYF. For the CDR3, the DNA is TGTGCCAGCAGTTGGGTAGCGGGCCTCACAGATACGCAGTATTTT.

This clonotype showed up many times. The chain employs TRBV4-2 and TRBJ1-1; D may be TRBD1 (5 bases). The germline CDR1 and CDR2 sequences are LGHNA and YNFKEQ. The CDR3 is 15 amino acids. V was shortened by 0 bases and J by 4 bases, with 12 bases between the two germline ends. CDR3 sequence: CASSQEHRMGTEAFF. As DNA, the CDR3 is TGTGCCAGCAGCCAAGAGCACAGGATGGGCACTGAAGCTTTCTTT.